This T cell receptor beta chain is drawn from a study of PD-1 blockade in classical Hodgkin lymphoma. General study results and limits: It was among complete responders that baseline diversity resembled that of newly diagnosed patients. Underlying causes for the observed repertoire differences were not defined, possibly disease activity or prior therapy. Relapsed/refractory patients reportedly had lower baseline diversity than newly diagnosed patients. A significant rise in TCR diversity by C4D1 was seen for CD4+ but not CD8+ cells.

The length of the CDR3 is 15 residues. Germline V gene lookup returns CDR1 MNHEY and CDR2 SMNVEV (reference sequence). Trimming removed 10 bases from V and 3 bases from J, with 22 bases in between. This clone is medium-sized by share. Its antigen remains unidentified. Generated by immunoSEQ multiplex PCR, the TCRdb table keeps only in-frame clones and is missing some. The sample includes some 34,000 clones, less than 75% of them seen just once. The time point was: cycle 4 day 1 (C4D1), after 6 weeks of nivolumab. There was relapse after autologous stem cell transplantation in every patient, and there was variation in brentuximab vedotin exposure.

Sequences were derived from peripheral blood mononuclear cells (PBMCs), sampled before the fourth cycle of nivolumab. This chain connects TRBV27 to TRBJ2-7, with TRBD1 as a possible D gene (6 bases). The clonotype comes from a human donor with classical Hodgkin lymphoma. CDR3 protein: CATKTVTGIYYEQYF. In DNA, the CDR3 is TGTGCCACCAAAACGGTTACAGGGATATACTACGAGCAGTACTTC.